The 24 T cell receptor beta chains given below trace back to one sample, sequenced in a study of cytomegalovirus exposure and HLA in healthy donors. In the PCR, 60 Vbeta and 13 Jbeta primers were used. The method was immunoSEQ multiplex PCR; TCRdb's version includes in-frame clones alone and lacks a portion of them. The sample records under 150,000 clones, less than 80% being singletons. Input material: PBMCs. These receptor sequences come from a man aged 50 to 59 in good health and CMV-seropositive.

The chain recombines TRBV27 with TRBJ1-2; no definite D call. The CDR3 is made up of 14 amino acids. V was shortened by 2 bases and J by 0 bases, with 7 bases between the two germline ends. Germline CDR1 is MNHEY and CDR2 is SMNVEV (reference sequence). CDR3 in amino acids: CASSLIGANYGYTF. CDR3 sequence (DNA): TGTGCCAGCAGTTTAATAGGAGCTAACTATGGCTACACCTTC.

The chain combines TRBV18 with TRBJ1-2; 7 bases fit TRBD1. Trimming cost V 3 bases and J 3 bases; bases outside gene matches: 1. The CDR3 runs 13 residues. Germline-derived CDR1 and CDR2 are KGHSH and LQKENI. CDR3 protein: CASSPGTDYGYTF. For the CDR3, the DNA is TGTGCCAGCTCACCCGGGACAGACTATGGCTACACCTTC.

The genes are TRBV6-5 and TRBJ2-7, with TRBD1 as a possible D gene (6 bases). Trimming took off 1 base at V and 3 bases at J, with 13 bases between the two ends. CDR1 MNHEY and CDR2 SVGAGI come from the germline V gene. The CDR3 covers 15 residues. CDR3 coding DNA: TGTGCCAGCAGTTACTTAGGGACACGAATCTACGAGCAGTACTTC. Its protein is CASSYLGTRIYEQYF.

V usage is TRBV28 and J usage is TRBJ2-3; a weak D match, TRBD1 (5 bases). The germline V gene encodes CDR1 MDHEN and CDR2 SYDVKM. The CDR3 totals 16 residues. V dropped 5 bases and J dropped 3 bases, with 18 bases sitting between them. The CDR3 DNA follows: TGTGCCAGCAGTCCTCAGGGTATTGGGTCGACAGATACGCAGTATTTT. Protein product: CASSPQGIGSTDTQYF.

The chain joins TRBV2 to TRBJ2-6, with D perhaps matching TRBD1 (5 bases). Germline assignment: CDR1 SNHLY and CDR2 FYNNEI. CDR3 length: 15 amino acids. Trimming took 7 bases from V and 0 from J, leaving 10 bases between them. The CDR3 DNA sequence: TGTGCCAGCATCCTAGACAGCTCTGGGGCCAACGTCCTGACTTTC. Amino acid sequence: CASILDSSGANVLTF.

The V call is TRBV6-5, the J call TRBJ2-2; 7 bases fit TRBD1. This CDR3 comprises 15 residues. Germline V lookup: CDR1 MNHEY, CDR2 SVGAGI. The V and J ends lost 6 bases and 5 bases, in that order; junction bases with no gene match: 9. The CDR3 DNA sequence: TGTGCCAGCAGCTTCCGACAGGGCAGAACCGGGGAGCTGTTTTTT. Its translation: CASSFRQGRTGELFF.

This clone was picked up a small number of times. Here the CDR3 reads CASSLRSGSFYNEQFF. The CDR3 bases are TGTGCCAGCAGCTTGAGGTCGGGATCGTTCTACAATGAGCAGTTCTTC. The chain joins TRBV5-6 to TRBJ2-1; weak D call: TRBD2 (5 bases). Germline lookup yields CDR1 SGHDT and CDR2 YYEEEE. V was trimmed by 1 base and J by 3 bases, leaving 14 bases between them. The CDR3 contains 16 residues.

The chain links TRBV5-1 to TRBJ1-4; D call uncertain. The V gene lost 0 bases and the J gene lost 4 bases, with 13 bases spanning the gap. This CDR3 has 16 residues. Germline V gives CDR1 SGHRS, CDR2 YFSETQ. CDR3 nucleotides: TGCGCCAGCAGCTTGGGGCAACCGGGTGGTAATGAAAAACTGTTTTTT. Its protein product is CASSLGQPGGNEKLFF.

The chain recombines TRBV29-1 with TRBJ1-4, with TRBD1 as a possible D gene (6 bases). The ends were cut back, 0 bases at V and 5 bases at J, with 13 bases in the middle. The CDR3 contains 15 residues. CDR1 is SQVTM and CDR2 is ANQGSEA in the germline V gene. This chain's CDR3 is CSVEEGRGLNEKLFF. As DNA, the CDR3 is TGCAGCGTTGAAGAAGGCAGGGGCTTGAATGAAAAACTGTTTTTT.

The V call is TRBV5-1, the J call TRBJ2-7; 10 nucleotides align to TRBD2. The CDR3 totals 16 residues. The germline CDR1 and CDR2 sequences are SGHRS and YFSETQ. V lost 0 bases and J lost 0; bases outside the gene matches: 3. The CDR3 DNA reads TGCGCCAGCAGCTTGGTTTCTAGCGGGAGCTCCTACGAGCAGTACTTC. It specifies CASSLVSSGSSYEQYF.

The V gene is TRBV7-2, the J gene TRBJ1-2; D is possibly TRBD1 (5 bases). V was clipped by 1 base and J by 1 base, with 16 bases between them. The CDR3 consists of 17 residues. Germline V CDR1 and CDR2: SGHTA, FQGNSA. DNA of the CDR3: TGTGCCAGCAGCTTAGACCGCCGGACACTTCGTAACTATGGCTACACCTTC. Encoded protein: CASSLDRRTLRNYGYTF.

The chain joins TRBV5-1 to TRBJ2-5; the match to TRBD1 covers 7 bases. Trimming cost V 6 bases and J 4 bases; bases outside gene matches: 9. Germline V gene sequence: CDR1 SGHRS, CDR2 YFSETQ. The CDR3 length is 14 residues. CDR3 nucleotide sequence: TGCGCCAGCAATGGGGGACAGTCACGAGAGACCCAGTACTTC. Translated: CASNGGQSRETQYF.

This clone was seen a handful of times. The gene calls are TRBV7-2 and TRBJ2-5; tentative D call: TRBD1 (5 bases). Germline values: CDR1 SGHTA, CDR2 FQGNSA. This CDR3 contains 14 residues. V was pared by 4 bases and J by 3 bases, with 12 bases between. CDR3 DNA sequence: TGTGCCAGCAGCTATACGACAGTGAAAGAGACCCAGTACTTC. Translating gives CASSYTTVKETQYF.

This chain uses TRBV29-1 with TRBJ2-1; 13 nucleotides agree with TRBD2. The CDR3 loop spans 16 amino acids. Looked up from germline, CDR1 is SQVTM and CDR2 is ANQGSEA. J lost 4 bases, V lost 5 bases, and 8 bases had no gene match. The CDR3 is CSVSTSGRRGYNEQFF. The DNA for the CDR3 is TGCAGCGTTTCGACTAGCGGGAGGAGGGGGTACAATGAGCAGTTCTTC.

The chain is built from TRBV5-1 and TRBJ1-1, with a tentative D call TRBD1 (6 bases). Trimming stripped 3 bases from V and 1 base from J, with 13 bases between. Germline V lookup: CDR1 SGHRS, CDR2 YFSETQ. This CDR3 spans 15 amino acids. The CDR3 reads CASSSHRRGNTEAFF. The CDR3 DNA reads as TGCGCCAGCAGCTCACACCGCAGGGGGAACACTGAAGCTTTCTTT.

V and J are TRBV7-2 and TRBJ1-1; no definite D call. The V and J ends lost 1 base and 2 bases respectively, with 11 bases between them. From germline, CDR1 is SGHTA and CDR2 FQGNSA. The CDR3 is 15 amino acids. The CDR3 protein is CASSLEWIANTEAFF. The CDR3 nucleotides are TGTGCCAGCAGCTTAGAGTGGATAGCAAACACTGAAGCTTTCTTT.

The rearrangement uses TRBV27 and TRBJ1-5; weak D call: TRBD1 (6 bases). The germline V and J ends were trimmed by 6 bases and 1 base, with 16 bases remaining between them. Germline-derived CDR1 and CDR2 are MNHEY and SMNVEV (reference sequence). This CDR3 comprises 16 residues. CDR3 bases: TGTGCCAGCAGGCTGTTAGGGGGTGGAAGCAATCAGCCCCAGCATTTT. Residues: CASRLLGGGSNQPQHF.

This clone is categorized as medium-sized (0.01 to 0.1%). The V call is TRBV4-3, the J call TRBJ1-1, with unresolved D. V lost 0 bases to trimming and J lost 4 bases, with 9 bases between them. This CDR3 has 14 residues. Germline loops: CDR1 LGHNA, CDR2 YSLEER. CDR3 nucleotides: TGCGCCAGCAGCCAAGAGTCGGGAGGCACTGAAGCTTTCTTT. Its protein is CASSQESGGTEAFF.

V and J are TRBV7-2 and TRBJ2-5; D might be TRBD2 (6 bases). Trimming shortened V by 2 bases and J by 9 bases, and 22 bases separated the two germline ends. Germline lookup yields CDR1 SGHTA and CDR2 FQGNSA. There are 16 residues in the CDR3. This chain's CDR3 is CASSLWERRGRVPQYF. In DNA form, the CDR3 reads TGTGCCAGCAGCTTATGGGAGCGGAGGGGCAGGGTGCCCCAGTACTTC.

The rearrangement joins TRBV9 to TRBJ1-2; possibly TRBD1 for D (6 bases). Trimming removed 1 base from V and 4 bases from J, with 11 bases in between. The CDR3 loop spans 14 amino acids. The germline CDR1 and CDR2 sequences are SGDLS and YYNGEE. CDR3 loop: CASSVNRESYGYTF. The CDR3 nucleotides are TGTGCCAGCAGCGTAAACAGGGAATCCTATGGCTACACCTTC. Full variable domain (outside the CDR3, taken from reference TRBV9 and TRBJ1-2): DSGVTQTPKHLITATGQRVTLRCSPRSGDLSVYWYQQSLDQGLQFLIQYYNGEERAKGNILERFSAQQFPDLHSELNLSSLELGDSALYFCASSVNRESYGYTFGSGTRLTVV.

This clone has a handful of counts. The chain employs TRBV6-1 and TRBJ1-2; perhaps TRBD1 as D (5 bases). Per the germline V gene, CDR1 is MNHNS and CDR2 is SASEGT. This CDR3 spans 14 amino acids. With 6 bases removed from V and 3 bases from J, the gap between germline ends came to 14 bases. The CDR3 sequence is CASRYPGVDYGYTF. DNA for the CDR3: TGTGCCAGCAGATATCCGGGGGTAGACTATGGCTACACCTTC.

There are a few counts of this clone. The genes are TRBV5-1 and TRBJ1-4, with unresolved D. There are 15 residues in the CDR3. The germline CDR1 and CDR2 sequences are SGHRS and YFSETQ. V lost 1 base to trimming and J lost 6 bases, with 13 bases between them. Written as DNA, the CDR3 is TGCGCCAGCAGCTTGTATGGGGAGGCGGATGAAAAACTGTTTTTT. Its translation: CASSLYGEADEKLFF.

The chain joins TRBV2 to TRBJ2-7; TRBD2 agrees at 12 bases. The trim removed 6 bases at V and 2 bases at J, leaving 2 bases unmatched. This CDR3 contains 14 residues. In germline, CDR1 is SNHLY, CDR2 FYNNEI. DNA for the CDR3: TGTGCCAGCAGCCGGACTAGCGGGGCCTACGAGCAGTACTTC. This gives the protein CASSRTSGAYEQYF. Filled out from reference TRBV2 and TRBJ2-7, the complete variable domain reads EPEVTQTPSHQVTQMGQEVILRCVPISNHLYFYWYRQILGQKVEFLVSFYNNEISEKSEIFDDQFSVERPDGSNFTLKIRSTKLEDSAMYFCASSRTSGAYEQYFGPGTRLTVT.

This chain connects TRBV11-2 to TRBJ2-5, with TRBD2 as a possible D gene (7 bases). The CDR3 loop spans 13 amino acids. Trimming left V 5 bases short and J 7 bases short, with 14 bases between. Germline CDR1 and CDR2: SGHAT and FQNNGV. The CDR3 sequence is CASSQGGGRTQYF. The DNA of the CDR3 is TGTGCCAGCAGCCAAGGGGGGGGCCGGACCCAGTACTTC.